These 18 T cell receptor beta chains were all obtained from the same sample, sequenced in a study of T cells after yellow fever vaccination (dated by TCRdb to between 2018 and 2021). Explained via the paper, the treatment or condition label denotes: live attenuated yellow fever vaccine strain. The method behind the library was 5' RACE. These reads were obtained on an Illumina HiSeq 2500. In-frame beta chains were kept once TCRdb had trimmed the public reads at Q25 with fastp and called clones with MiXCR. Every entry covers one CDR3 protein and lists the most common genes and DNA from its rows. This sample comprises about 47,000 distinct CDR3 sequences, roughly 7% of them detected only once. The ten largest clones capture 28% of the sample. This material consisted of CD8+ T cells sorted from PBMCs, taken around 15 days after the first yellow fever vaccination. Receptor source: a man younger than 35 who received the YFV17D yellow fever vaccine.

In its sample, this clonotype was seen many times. The CDR3 sequence is CASSQEGRGNYGYTF. The CDR3 nucleotides are TGTGCCAGCAGCCAAGAGGGCAGGGGTAACTATGGCTACACCTTC. The V and J genes are TRBV4-2 and TRBJ1-2; the D gene is possibly TRBD1 (6 bases). CDR3 length: 15 residues. CDR1 and CDR2 from the germline V gene are LGHNA and YNFKEQ. The V end was cut by 0 bases, the J end by 1 base, with 9 bases between.

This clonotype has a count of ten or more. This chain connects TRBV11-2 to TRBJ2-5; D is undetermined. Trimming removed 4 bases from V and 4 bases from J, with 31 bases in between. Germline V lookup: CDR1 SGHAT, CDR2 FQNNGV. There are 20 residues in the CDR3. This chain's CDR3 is CASSSDEARPGLRAPETQYF. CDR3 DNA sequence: TGTGCCAGCAGCTCCGACGAGGCAAGACCGGGCCTTCGAGCCCCAGAGACCCAGTACTTC.

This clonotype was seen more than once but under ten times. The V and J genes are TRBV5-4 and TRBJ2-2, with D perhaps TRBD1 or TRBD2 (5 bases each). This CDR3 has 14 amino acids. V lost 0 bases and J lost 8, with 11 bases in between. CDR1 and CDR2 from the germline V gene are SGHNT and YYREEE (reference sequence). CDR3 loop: CASSLESRGGELFF. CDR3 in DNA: TGTGCCAGCAGCTTGGAATCGAGGGGAGGGGAGCTGTTTTTT.

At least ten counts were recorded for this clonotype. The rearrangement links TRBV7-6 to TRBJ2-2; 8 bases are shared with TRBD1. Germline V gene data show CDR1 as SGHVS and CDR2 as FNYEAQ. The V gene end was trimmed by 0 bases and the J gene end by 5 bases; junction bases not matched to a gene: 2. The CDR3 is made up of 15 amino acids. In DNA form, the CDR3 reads TGTGCCAGCAGCTTAGCCAGGGGGCAGACCGGGGAGCTGTTTTTT. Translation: CASSLARGQTGELFF.

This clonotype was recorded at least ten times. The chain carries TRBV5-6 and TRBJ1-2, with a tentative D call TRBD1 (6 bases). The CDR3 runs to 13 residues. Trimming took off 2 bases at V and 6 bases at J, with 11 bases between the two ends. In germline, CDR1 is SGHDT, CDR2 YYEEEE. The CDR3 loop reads CASSFGGLHGYTF. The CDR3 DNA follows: TGTGCCAGCAGCTTCGGGGGGCTTCATGGCTACACCTTC.

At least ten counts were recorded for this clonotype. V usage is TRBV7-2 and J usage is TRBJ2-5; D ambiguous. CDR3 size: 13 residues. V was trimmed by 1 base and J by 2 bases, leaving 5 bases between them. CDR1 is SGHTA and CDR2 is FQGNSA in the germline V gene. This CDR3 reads CASSLGRQETQYF. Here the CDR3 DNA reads TGTGCCAGCAGCTTAGGTCGTCAAGAGACCCAGTACTTC.

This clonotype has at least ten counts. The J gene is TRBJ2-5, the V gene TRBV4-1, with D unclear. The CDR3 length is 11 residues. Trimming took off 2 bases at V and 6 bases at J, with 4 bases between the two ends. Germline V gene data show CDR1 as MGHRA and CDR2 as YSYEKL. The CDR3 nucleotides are TGCGCCAGCAGCCAAAGGAAGACCCAGTACTTC. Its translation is CASSQRKTQYF.

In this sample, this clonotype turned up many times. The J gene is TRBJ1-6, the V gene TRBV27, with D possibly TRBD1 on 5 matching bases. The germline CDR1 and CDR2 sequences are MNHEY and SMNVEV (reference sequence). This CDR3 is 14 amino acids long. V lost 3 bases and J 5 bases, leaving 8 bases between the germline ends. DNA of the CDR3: TGTGCCAGCAGTTTTTGGGGGGATAATTCACCCCTCCACTTT. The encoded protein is CASSFWGDNSPLHF.

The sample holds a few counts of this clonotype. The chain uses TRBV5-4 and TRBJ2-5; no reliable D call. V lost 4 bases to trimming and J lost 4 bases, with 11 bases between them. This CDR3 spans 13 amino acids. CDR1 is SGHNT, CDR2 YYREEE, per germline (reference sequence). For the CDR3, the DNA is TGTGCCAGCAGCCACGAACTTACAGAGACCCAGTACTTC. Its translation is CASSHELTETQYF.

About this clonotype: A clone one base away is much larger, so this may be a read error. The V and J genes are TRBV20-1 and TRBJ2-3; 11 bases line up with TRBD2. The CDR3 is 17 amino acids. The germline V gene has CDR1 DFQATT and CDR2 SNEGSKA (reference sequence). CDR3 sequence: CRASGISGGVSTDTQYF. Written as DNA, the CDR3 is TGCCGTGCTAGCGGGATTAGCGGGGGGGTGAGCACAGATACGCAGTATTTT.

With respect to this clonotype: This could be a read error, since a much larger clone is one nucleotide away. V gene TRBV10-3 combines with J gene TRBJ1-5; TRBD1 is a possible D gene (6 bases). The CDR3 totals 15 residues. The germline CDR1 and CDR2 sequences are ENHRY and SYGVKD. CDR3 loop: CVISAQGDGNQPQHF. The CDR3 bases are TGTGTCATCAGTGCACAGGGAGATGGCAATCAGCCCCAGCATTTT.

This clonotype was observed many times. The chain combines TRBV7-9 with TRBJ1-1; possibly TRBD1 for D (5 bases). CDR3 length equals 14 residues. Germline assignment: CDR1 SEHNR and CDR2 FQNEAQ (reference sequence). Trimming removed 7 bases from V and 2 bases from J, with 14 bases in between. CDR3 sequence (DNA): TGTGCCAGCACGCTAGGAGGGGAAAACACTGAAGCTTTCTTT. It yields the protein CASTLGGENTEAFF. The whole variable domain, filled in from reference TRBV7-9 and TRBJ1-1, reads DTGVSQNPRHKITKRGQNVTFRCDPISEHNRLYWYRQTLGQGPEFLTYFQNEAQLEKSRLLSDRFSAERPKGSFSTLEIQRTEQGDSAMYLCASTLGGENTEAFFGQGTRLTVV.

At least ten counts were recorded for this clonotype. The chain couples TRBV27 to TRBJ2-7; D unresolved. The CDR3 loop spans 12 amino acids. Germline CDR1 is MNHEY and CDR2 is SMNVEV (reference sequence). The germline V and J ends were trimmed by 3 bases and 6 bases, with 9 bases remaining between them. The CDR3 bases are TGTGCCAGCAGTTTTGCAGGCTCCGAGCAGTACTTC. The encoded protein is CASSFAGSEQYF.

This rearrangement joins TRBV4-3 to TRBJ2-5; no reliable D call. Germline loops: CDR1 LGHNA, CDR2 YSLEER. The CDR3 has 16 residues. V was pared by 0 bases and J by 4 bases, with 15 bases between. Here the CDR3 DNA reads TGCGCCAGCAGCCAAGATAGGTGGGCAGGCAGAGAGACCCAGTACTTC. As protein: CASSQDRWAGRETQYF.

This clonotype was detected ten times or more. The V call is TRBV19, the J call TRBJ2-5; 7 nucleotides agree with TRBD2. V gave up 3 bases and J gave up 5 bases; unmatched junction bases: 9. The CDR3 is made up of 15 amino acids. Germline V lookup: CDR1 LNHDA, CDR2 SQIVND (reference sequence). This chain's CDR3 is CASSIGNGEGETQYF. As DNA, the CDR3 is TGTGCCAGTAGTATTGGGAACGGGGAGGGGGAGACCCAGTACTTC.

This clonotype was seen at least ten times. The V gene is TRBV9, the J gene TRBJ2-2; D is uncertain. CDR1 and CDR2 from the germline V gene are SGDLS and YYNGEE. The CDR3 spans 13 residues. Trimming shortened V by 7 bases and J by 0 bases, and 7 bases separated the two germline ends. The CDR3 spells CASLSPNTGELFF. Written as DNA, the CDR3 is TGTGCCAGCCTTTCCCCGAACACCGGGGAGCTGTTTTTT.

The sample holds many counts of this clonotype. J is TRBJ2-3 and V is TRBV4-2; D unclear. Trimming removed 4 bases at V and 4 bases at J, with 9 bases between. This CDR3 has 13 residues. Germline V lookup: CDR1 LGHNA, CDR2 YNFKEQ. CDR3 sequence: CASSPSRADTQYF. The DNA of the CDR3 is TGTGCCAGCAGCCCCTCACGGGCAGATACGCAGTATTTT.

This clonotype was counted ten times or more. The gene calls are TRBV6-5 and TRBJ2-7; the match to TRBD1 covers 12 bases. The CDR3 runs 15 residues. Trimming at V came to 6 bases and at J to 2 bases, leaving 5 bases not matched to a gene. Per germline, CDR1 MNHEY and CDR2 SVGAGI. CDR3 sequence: CASSPGQGAPYEQYF. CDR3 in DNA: TGTGCCAGCAGCCCGGGACAGGGGGCCCCCTACGAGCAGTACTTC.